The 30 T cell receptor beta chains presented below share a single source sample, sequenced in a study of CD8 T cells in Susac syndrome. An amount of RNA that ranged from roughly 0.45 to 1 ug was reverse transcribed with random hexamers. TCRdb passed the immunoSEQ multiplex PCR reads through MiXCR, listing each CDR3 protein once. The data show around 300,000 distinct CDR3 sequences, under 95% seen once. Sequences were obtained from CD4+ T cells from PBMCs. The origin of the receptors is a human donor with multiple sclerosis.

The CDR3 DNA sequence: TGCGCCAGCAGCCAAAATTACGGGAGCAGAGTAGAGACCCAGTACTTC. The encoded protein is CASSQNYGSRVETQYF. V gene TRBV4-1 combines with J gene TRBJ2-5; D might be TRBD2 (6 bases). Germline V gene lookup returns CDR1 MGHRA and CDR2 YSYEKL. This CDR3 has 16 residues. The V end lost 2 bases, the J end lost 4 bases, and 17 bases lay between the germline ends.

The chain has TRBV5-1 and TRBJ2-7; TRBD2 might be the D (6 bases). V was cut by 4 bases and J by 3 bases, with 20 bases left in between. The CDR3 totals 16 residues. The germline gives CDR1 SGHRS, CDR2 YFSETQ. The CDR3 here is CASSLGPGGVDYEQYF. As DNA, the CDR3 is TGCGCCAGCAGCCTAGGACCAGGAGGGGTGGACTACGAGCAGTACTTC.

The CDR3 bases are TGTGCCAGCATAGGAGTCTCGAACCGAGCCTACGAGCAGTACTTC. It specifies CASIGVSNRAYEQYF. The chain uses TRBV6-2 or TRBV6-3 and TRBJ2-7; D is unclear. Per germline, CDR1 MNHEY and CDR2 SVGEGT. Between the trimmed V and J ends, which lost 7 bases and 2 bases, there was a span of 18 bases. The CDR3 contains 15 residues.

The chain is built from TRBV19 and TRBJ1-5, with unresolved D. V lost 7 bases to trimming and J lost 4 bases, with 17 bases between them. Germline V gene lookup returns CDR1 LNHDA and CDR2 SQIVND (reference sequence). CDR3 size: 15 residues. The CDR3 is CASTVSLRPNQPQHF. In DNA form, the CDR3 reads TGTGCCAGTACAGTCAGCCTACGCCCTAATCAGCCCCAGCATTTT. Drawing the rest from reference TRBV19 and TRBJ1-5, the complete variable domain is DGGITQSPKYLFRKEGQNVTLSCEQNLNHDAMYWYRQDPGQGLRLIYYSQIVNDFQKGDIAEGYSVSREKKESFPLTVTSAQKNPTAFYLCASTVSLRPNQPQHFGDGTRLSIL.

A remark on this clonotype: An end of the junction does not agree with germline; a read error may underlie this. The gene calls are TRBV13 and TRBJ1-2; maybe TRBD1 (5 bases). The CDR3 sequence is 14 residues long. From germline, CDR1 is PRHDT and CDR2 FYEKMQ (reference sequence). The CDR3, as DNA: TGTGCCAGCAGTTTAGGGGTTTTAACCCCCTTCTACACCTTC. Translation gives CASSLGVLTPFYTF.

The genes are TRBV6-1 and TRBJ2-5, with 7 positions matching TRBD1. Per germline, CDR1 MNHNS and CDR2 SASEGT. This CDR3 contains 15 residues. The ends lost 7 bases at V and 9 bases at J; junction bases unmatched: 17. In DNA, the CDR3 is TGTGCCAGCAACAAACCGGGACAGCATCTTGGGGCCCAGTACTTC. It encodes CASNKPGQHLGAQYF.

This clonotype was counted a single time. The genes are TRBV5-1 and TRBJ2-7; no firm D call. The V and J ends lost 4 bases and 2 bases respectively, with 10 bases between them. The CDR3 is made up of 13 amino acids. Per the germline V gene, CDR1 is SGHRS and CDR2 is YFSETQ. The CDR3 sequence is CASSPDTTYEQYF. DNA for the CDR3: TGCGCCAGCAGCCCTGACACTACCTACGAGCAGTACTTC.

CDR3 DNA: TGTGCCAGCAGCTTTGACCCGAACACTGAAGCTTTCTTT. It translates to CASSFDPNTEAFF. This chain uses TRBV11-2 with TRBJ1-1, with D unresolved. V was shortened by 3 bases and J by 1 base, with 6 bases between the two germline ends. The CDR3 loop spans 13 amino acids. Germline V gives CDR1 SGHAT, CDR2 FQNNGV.

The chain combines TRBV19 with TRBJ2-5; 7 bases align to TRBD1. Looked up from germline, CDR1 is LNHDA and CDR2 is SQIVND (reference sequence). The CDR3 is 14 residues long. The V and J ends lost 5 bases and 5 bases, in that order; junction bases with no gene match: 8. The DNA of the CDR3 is TGTGCCAGTAGTCCCCGTAGGGGGCCCGAGACCCAGTACTTC. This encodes CASSPRRGPETQYF.

The CDR3 DNA follows: TGTGCCAGCAGCCCAGCAGGGACAGCTAACTATGGCTACACCTTC. Translation: CASSPAGTANYGYTF. The chain employs TRBV3-1 and TRBJ1-2; 7 positions agree with TRBD1. CDR1 and CDR2 (germline): LGHDT, YNNKEL (reference sequence). The CDR3 has 15 amino acids. V gave up 4 bases and J gave up 0 bases; unmatched junction bases: 5.

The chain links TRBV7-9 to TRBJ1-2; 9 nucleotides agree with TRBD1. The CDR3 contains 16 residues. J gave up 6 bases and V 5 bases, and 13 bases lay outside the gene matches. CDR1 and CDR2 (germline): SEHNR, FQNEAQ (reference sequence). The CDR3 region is CASSLTLGTGPDGYTF. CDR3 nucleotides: TGTGCCAGCAGCCTAACGTTGGGGACAGGGCCGGATGGCTACACCTTC.

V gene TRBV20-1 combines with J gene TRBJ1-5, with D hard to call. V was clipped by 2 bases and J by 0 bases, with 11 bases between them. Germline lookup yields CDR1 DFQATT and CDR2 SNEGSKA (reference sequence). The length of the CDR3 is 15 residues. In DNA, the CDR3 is TGCAGTGCTAGAAGGGTAGCATATAGCAATCAGCCCCAGCATTTT. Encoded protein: CSARRVAYSNQPQHF.

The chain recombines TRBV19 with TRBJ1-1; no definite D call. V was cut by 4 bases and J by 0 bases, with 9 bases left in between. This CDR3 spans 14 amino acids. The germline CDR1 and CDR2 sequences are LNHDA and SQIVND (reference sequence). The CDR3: CASSTLSMNTEAFF. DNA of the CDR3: TGTGCCAGTAGTACACTATCAATGAACACTGAAGCTTTCTTT.

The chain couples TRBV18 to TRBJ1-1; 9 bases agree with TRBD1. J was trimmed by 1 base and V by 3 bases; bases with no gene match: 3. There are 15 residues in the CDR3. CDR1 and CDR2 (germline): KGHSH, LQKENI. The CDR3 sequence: CASSPGTGWNTEAFF. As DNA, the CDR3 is TGTGCCAGCTCACCGGGGACAGGGTGGAACACTGAAGCTTTCTTT.

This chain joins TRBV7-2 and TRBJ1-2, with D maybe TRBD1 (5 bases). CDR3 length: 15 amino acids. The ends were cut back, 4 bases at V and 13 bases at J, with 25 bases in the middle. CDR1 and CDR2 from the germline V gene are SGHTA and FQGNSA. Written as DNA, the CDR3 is TGTGCCAGCAGCTCCCGCGACGGGGCATTTCGGCATGGCACCTTC. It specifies CASSSRDGAFRHGTF.

The chain's CDR3 is CASSRDIDTEAFF. Written as DNA, the CDR3 is TGTGCCAGCAGCCGGGACATAGACACTGAAGCTTTCTTT. The rearrangement joins TRBV14 to TRBJ1-1, with D tentatively TRBD1 (6 bases). In germline, CDR1 is SGHDN, CDR2 FVKESK. Trimming pared 4 bases from V and 3 bases from J, leaving 9 bases between. CDR3 length equals 13 residues.

The CDR3 loop is CSLLVAQGVGETQYF. The DNA of the CDR3 is TGCAGCTTACTAGTCGCACAGGGCGTGGGGGAGACCCAGTACTTC. The genes are TRBV29-1 and TRBJ2-5; D is possibly TRBD1 (6 bases). CDR1 SQVTM and CDR2 ANQGSEA come from the germline V gene. CDR3 size: 15 residues. V shed 8 bases and J shed 5 bases, with 24 bases lying between them.

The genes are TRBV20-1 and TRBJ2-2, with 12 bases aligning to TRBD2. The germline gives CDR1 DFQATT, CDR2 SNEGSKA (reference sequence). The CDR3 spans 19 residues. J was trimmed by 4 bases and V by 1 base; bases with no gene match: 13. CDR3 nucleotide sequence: TGCAGTGCTAGAGTAAACCGACCACAACTAGCGGGGGGCACCGGGGAGCTGTTTTTT. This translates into CSARVNRPQLAGGTGELFF.

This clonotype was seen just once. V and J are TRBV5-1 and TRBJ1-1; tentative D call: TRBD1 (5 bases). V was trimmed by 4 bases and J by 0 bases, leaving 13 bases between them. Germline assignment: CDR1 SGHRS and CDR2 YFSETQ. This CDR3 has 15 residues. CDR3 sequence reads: CASSTLPGVNTEAFF. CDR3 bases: TGCGCCAGCAGCACGCTACCGGGGGTGAACACTGAAGCTTTCTTT.

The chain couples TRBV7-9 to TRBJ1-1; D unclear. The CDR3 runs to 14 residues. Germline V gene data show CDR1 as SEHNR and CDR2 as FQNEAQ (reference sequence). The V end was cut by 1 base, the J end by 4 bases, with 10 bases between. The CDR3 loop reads CASSLGGGLTEAFF. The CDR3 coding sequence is TGTGCCAGCAGCTTAGGCGGAGGGCTCACTGAAGCTTTCTTT.

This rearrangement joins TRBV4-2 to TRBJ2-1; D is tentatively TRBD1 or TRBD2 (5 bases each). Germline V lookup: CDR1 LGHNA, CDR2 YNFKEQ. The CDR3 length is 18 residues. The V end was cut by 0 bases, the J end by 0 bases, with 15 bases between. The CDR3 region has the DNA TGTGCCAGCAGCCAAGATTGGGACCGCTCGAGCTCCTACAATGAGCAGTTCTTC. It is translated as CASSQDWDRSSSYNEQFF.

DNA of the CDR3: TGCAGCGTTGAAGTTGTAGCGGGCACAGATACGCAGTATTTT. It is translated as CSVEVVAGTDTQYF. The V gene is TRBV29-1, the J gene TRBJ2-3; D is perhaps TRBD2 (6 bases). The V end was cut by 1 base, the J end by 1 base, with 9 bases between. Germline V gene lookup returns CDR1 SQVTM and CDR2 ANQGSEA. The CDR3 contains 14 residues.

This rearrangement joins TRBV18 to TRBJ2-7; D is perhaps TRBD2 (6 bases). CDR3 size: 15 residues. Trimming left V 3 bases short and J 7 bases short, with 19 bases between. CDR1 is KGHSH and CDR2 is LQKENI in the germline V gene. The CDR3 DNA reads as TGTGCCAGCTCACCGGCGGCTAGCGCCCTTGGGGAGCAGTACTTC. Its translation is CASSPAASALGEQYF.

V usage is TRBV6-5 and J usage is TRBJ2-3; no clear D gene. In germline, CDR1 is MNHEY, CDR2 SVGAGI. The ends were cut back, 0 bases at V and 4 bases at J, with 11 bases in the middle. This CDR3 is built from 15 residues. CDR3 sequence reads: CASSYSYRSPDTQYF. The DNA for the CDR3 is TGTGCCAGCAGTTACTCGTACCGGAGCCCAGATACGCAGTATTTT.

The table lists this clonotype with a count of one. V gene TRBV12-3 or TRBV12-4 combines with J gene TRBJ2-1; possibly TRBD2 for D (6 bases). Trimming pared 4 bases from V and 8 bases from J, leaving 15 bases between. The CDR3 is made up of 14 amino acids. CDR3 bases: TGTGCCAGCAGTTCTGGACTTTGGGGGGATGAGCAGTTCTTC. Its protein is CASSSGLWGDEQFF.

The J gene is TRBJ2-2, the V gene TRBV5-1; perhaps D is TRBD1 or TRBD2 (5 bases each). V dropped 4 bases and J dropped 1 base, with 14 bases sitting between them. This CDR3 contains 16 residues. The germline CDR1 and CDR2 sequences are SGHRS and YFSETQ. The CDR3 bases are TGCGCCAGCAGCCAGGGACGCGGCGGGAACACCGGGGAGCTGTTTTTT. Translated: CASSQGRGGNTGELFF.

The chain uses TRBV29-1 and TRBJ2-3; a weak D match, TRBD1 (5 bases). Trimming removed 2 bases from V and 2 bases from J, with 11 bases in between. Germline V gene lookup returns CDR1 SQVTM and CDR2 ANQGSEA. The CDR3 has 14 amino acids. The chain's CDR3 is CSVEKDKHTDTQYF. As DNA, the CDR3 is TGCAGCGTTGAAAAGGACAAACACACAGATACGCAGTATTTT.

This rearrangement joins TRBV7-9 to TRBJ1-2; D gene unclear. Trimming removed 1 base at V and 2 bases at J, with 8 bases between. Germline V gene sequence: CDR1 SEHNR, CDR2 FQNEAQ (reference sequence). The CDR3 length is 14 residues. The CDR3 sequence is CASSLDPKNYGYTF. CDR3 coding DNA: TGTGCCAGCAGCTTAGACCCTAAGAACTATGGCTACACCTTC.

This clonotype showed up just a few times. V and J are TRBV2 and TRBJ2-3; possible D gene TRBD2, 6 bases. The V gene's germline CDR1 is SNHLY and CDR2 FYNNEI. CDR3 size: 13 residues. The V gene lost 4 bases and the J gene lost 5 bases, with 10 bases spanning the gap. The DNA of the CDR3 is TGTGCCAGCAGTGCCTTAGCGGTAGATACGCAGTATTTT. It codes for CASSALAVDTQYF.

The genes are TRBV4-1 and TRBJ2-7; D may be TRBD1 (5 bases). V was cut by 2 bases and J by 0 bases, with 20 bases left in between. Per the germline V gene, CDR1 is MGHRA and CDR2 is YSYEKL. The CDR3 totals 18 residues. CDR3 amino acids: CASSQSDIRGLVSYEQYF. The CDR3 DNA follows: TGCGCCAGCAGCCAATCGGACATCCGTGGGTTGGTCTCCTACGAGCAGTACTTC.